The entry below gives a single TCR beta chain sequence along with its context. As yet, its antigen is unknown. This sample was taken from a study of cytotoxic CD8 clonotypes in ibrutinib-treated CLL. About the study: Sample averages reached about 250,000 productive templates and 80,000 to 100,000 productive rearrangements. Study-level results: The study found baseline clonality above age-matched healthy donors, tracking circulating CD8+ T-cell counts.

Looked up from germline, CDR1 is SGDLS and CDR2 is YYNGEE. Trimming left V 0 bases short and J 3 bases short, with 9 bases between. The CDR3 has 15 residues. Measured with immunoSEQ multiplex PCR; TCRdb has only the in-frame clones, and not every one. The top ten hold about 2.1% of the sample, which has about 120,000 clones, roughly 88% seen once. This chain links TRBV9 with TRBJ2-2; D might be TRBD2 (5 bases). Here the sequenced sample was PBMCs, taken after 24 months of ibrutinib treatment. The sequence came from a human donor with chronic lymphocytic leukemia. For the CDR3, the DNA is TGTGCCAGCAGCGTAGGAGTGGGAGACACCGGGGAGCTGTTTTTT. This gives the protein CASSVGVGDTGELFF.